Sequencing of this T cell receptor beta chain was carried out in a study of cytomegalovirus exposure and HLA in healthy donors (dated by TCRdb to between 2016 and 2019). Describing the broader study: According to a later analysis, the roughly 120 validation repertoires were produced on the same platform as the roughly 600 repertoires of the first cohort. The study was designed to test whether signatures of past pathogen exposure could be identified by cataloging public T cell receptors. Besides the first cohort of hundreds of subjects, a separate validation cohort made up of 120 different subjects was used. To predict cytomegalovirus infection status, the study brought together high-throughput TCR immunosequencing, statistical association of individual TCRs with disease status, and machine learning.

Study-wide conclusions, independent of this receptor: The authors suggested that the approach could potentially be extended to other disease states and immunological phenotypes. In the study, some 160 TCR beta chains were listed as associated with cytomegalovirus. All 130 or so repertoires were used to score co-occurrence in the validation cohort in a later analysis, because that analysis had no HLA typing for the cohort. In vitro tests confirmed that a few of the cytomegalovirus-associated TCR beta chains recognize cytomegalovirus antigens. While some public TCRs were present in many individuals, most TCR sequences turned up only very rarely across donors. Subsequent analysis determined that TCRs grouped into clusters in the first cohort also showed a tendency toward co-occurrence across the 120 validation repertoires, and 94% of cluster scores exceeded 0. In both the original and validation cohorts, the classifier was reported to diagnose cytomegalovirus status with high specificity and sensitivity.

Library generation was performed with the immunoSEQ multiplex PCR assay. In the original analysis: A statistical classification framework was built to diagnose cytomegalovirus status from the catalog of TCR beta chain sequences. TCRdb provides this immuneACCESS table in a form limited to in-frame rearrangements. Some clones are lacking; in checked studies, under half of them reflect an unresolved V gene, and why the rest are absent is not known. D and trimming come from the DNA, and the V and J calls and clone size come from that table. Here the sample has roughly 300,000 clones; 88% occur a single time. Of the sample, around 0.92% is held by the ten largest clones. Turning to this clone: What this receptor recognizes is not known. Base quality data are lacking; no much larger clone is found one base away.

The CDR3 sequence holds 15 residues, the cysteine and phenylalanine included. Just CDR3 DNA is preserved here, 45 bases in frame from base 1. The CDR1 and CDR2 encoded by the germline V gene are LGHNA and YSLEER. The V end gives up 0 bases and the J end 7 bases, leaving 3 bases in the junction not matched to a gene. The donors were included in the validation cohort of over a hundred subjects, a group kept apart from the approximately 650-subject first cohort. The sequencing sample was made of PBMCs. This receptor was taken from a woman in her late teens or twenties in good health and CMV-seronegative. The chain is encoded by TRBV4-3 joined to TRBJ1-4, with TRBD1 matching 9 junction bases. The CDR3 reads as follows: CASSQEGQGIEKLFF. The nucleotides are TGCGCCAGCAGCCAAGAGGGACAGGGCATTGAAAAACTGTTTTTT.